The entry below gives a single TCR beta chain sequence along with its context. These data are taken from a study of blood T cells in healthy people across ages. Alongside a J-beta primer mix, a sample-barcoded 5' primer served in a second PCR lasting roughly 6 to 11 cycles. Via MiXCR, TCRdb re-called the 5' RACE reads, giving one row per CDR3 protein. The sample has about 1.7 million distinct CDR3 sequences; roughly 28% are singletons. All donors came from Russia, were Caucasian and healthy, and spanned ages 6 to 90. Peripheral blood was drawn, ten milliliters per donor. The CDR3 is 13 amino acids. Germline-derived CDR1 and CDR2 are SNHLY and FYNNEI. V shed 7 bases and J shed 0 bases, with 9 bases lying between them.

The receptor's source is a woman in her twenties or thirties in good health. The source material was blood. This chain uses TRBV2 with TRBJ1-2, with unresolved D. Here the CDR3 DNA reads TGTGCCAGCACTATCAGGTCTAACTATGGCTACACCTTC. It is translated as CASTIRSNYGYTF.